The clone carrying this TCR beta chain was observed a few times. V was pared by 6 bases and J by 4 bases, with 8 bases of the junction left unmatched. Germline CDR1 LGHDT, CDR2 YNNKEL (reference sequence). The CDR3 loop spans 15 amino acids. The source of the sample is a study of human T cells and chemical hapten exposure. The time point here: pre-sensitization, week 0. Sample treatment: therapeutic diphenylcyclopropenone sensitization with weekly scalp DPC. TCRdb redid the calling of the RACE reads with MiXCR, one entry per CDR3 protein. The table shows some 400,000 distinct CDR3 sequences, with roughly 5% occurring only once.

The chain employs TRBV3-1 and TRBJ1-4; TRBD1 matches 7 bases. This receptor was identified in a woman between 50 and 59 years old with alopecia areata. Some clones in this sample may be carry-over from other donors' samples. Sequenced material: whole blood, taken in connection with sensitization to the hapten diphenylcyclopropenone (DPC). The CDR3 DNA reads TGTGCCAGCAGTCACGGGACAGCATATAATGAAAAACTGTTTTTT. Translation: CASSHGTAYNEKLFF. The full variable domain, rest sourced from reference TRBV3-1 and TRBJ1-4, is DTAVSQTPKYLVTQMGNDKSIKCEQNLGHDTMYWYKQDSKKFLKIMFSYNNKELIINETVPNRFSPKSPDKAHLNLHINSLELGDSAVYFCASSHGTAYNEKLFFGSGTQLSVL.